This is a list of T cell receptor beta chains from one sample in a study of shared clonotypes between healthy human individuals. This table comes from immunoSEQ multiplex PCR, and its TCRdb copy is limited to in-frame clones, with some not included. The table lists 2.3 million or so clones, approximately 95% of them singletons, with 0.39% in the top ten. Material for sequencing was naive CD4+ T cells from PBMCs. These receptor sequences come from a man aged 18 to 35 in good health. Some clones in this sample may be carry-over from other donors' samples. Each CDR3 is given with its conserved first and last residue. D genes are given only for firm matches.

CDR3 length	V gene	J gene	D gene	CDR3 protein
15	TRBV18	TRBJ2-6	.	CASSPGPPGANVLTF
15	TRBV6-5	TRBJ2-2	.	CASGGTREMTGELFF
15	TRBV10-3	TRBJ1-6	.	CAISGADSYNSPLHF
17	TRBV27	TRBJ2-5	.	CASSLSIPSLHGETQYF
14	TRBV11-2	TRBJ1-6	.	CASSLSFRNSPLHF
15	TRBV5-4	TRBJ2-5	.	CASSFDRRMGETQYF
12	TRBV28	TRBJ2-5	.	CASSFRSREHHF
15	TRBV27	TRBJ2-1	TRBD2	CASSFPSGRGPAWFF
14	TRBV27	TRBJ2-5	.	CASSLRGAQETQYF
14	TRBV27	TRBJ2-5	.	CASSPWRYQETQYF
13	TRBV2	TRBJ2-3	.	CASSGGPTDTQYF
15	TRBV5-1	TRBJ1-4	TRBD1	CASSPEQGYNEKLFF
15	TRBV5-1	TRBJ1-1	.	CASSLVGVRNTEAFF
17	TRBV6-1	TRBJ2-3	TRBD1	CASSESFRTGGKDTQYF
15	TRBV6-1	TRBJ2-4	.	CATQDSTLAKNIQYF
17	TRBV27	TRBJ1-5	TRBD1	CASSLSHQDRGGQPQHF
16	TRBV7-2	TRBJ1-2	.	CASSLARGRPNYGYTF
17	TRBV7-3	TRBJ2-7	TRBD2	CASSLIRPAGVSYEQYF
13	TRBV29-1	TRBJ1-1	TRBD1	CSAPGQMNTEAFF
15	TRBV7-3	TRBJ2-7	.	CASIRSATQAYEQYF
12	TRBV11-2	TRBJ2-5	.	CASSLVQETQYF
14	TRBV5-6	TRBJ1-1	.	CASSFRSKNTEAFF